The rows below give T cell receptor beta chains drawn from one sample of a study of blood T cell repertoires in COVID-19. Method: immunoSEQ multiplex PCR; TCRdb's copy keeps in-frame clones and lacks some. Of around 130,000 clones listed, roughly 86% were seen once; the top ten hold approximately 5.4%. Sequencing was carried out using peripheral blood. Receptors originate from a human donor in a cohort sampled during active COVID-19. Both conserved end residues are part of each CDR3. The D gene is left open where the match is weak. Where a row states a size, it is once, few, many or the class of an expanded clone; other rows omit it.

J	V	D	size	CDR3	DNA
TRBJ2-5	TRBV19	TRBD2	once	CASSIPGQASGRETQYF	TGTGCCAGTAGTATTCCAGGTCAGGCTAGCGGGAGAGAGACCCAGTACTTC
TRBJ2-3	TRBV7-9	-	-	CASSLRDTQYF	TGTGCCAGCAGCTTACGGGATACGCAGTATTTT
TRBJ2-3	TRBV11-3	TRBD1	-	CASSPGTATVDTQYF	TGTGCCAGCAGCCCGGGGACAGCTACGGTGGATACGCAGTATTTT
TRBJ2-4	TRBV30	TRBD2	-	CAWSVPGLAGGIKNIQYF	TGTGCCTGGAGTGTCCCGGGACTAGCGGGAGGGATCAAAAACATTCAGTACTTC
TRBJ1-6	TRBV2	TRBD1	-	CASTTRGTEVPLHF	TGTGCCAGCACCACTCGTGGGACAGAGGTCCCCCTCCACTTT
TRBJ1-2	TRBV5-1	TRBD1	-	CASTYDREYGYTF	TGCGCCAGCACCTATGACAGGGAGTATGGCTACACCTTC
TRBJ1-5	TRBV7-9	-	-	CASSQGSNQPQHF	TGTGCCAGCAGCCAGGGGAGCAATCAGCCCCAGCATTTT
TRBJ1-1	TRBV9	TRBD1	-	CASSLQGTTEAFF	TGTGCCAGCAGCCTACAGGGGACCACTGAAGCTTTCTTT
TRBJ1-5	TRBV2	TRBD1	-	CASSPTGASNQPQHF	TGTGCCAGCAGTCCGACAGGGGCCAGCAATCAGCCCCAGCATTTT
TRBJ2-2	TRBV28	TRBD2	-	CASSPGLANTGELFF	TGTGCCAGCAGCCCGGGACTAGCGAACACCGGGGAGCTGTTTTTT
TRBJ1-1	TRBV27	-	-	CASGSGRRAAFF	TGTGCCAGCGGGTCAGGGCGTAGGGCGGCTTTCTTT
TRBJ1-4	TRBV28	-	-	CASSLSLRGKLFF	TGTGCCAGCAGTTTATCCCTCCGGGGAAAACTGTTTTTT
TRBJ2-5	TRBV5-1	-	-	CASSLAPGRRETQYF	TGCGCCAGCAGCTTGGCCCCGGGGAGGCGGGAGACCCAGTACTTC
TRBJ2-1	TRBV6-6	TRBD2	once	CASSSGTSGGPPGFF	TGTGCCAGCAGTTCAGGGACTAGCGGGGGGCCCCCGGGGTTCTTC
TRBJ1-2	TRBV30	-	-	CAWSVLNRANGYTF	TGTGCCTGGAGTGTACTCAACAGGGCCAATGGCTACACCTTC
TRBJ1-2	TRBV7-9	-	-	CASSQYSPGNVGYTF	TGTGCCAGCAGTCAATATTCGCCCGGGAACGTTGGCTACACCTTC
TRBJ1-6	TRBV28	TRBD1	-	CASRPTGAFNSPLHF	TGTGCCAGCAGACCTACAGGGGCCTTTAATTCACCCCTCCACTTT
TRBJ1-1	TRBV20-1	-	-	CSAVYTGLAFF	TGCAGTGCCGTATACACAGGGTTAGCTTTCTTT
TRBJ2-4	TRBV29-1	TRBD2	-	CSAPKGRDIQYF	TGCAGCGCTCCCAAGGGGAGGGACATTCAGTACTTC
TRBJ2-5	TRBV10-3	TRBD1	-	CAISGGPGTEEETQYF	TGTGCCATCAGTGGCGGCCCCGGGACAGAAGAAGAGACCCAGTACTTC